Listed below are T cell receptor beta chains from one sample, sequenced in a study of blood T cell repertoires in COVID-19. The method was immunoSEQ multiplex PCR; TCRdb's version includes in-frame clones alone and lacks a portion of them. Of 200,000 to 250,000 clones listed, approximately 80% are singletons. The sample taken for sequencing was PBMCs or T cells enriched from blood (not recorded which). The source is a woman between 45 and 60 years old with acute COVID-19. CDR3s include the opening cysteine and the closing phenylalanine or tryptophan. The D gene is left open where the match is weak. Some rows mark clone size as missing; the rest say once, few, many or name a class of expanded clone.

d_call	j_call	clone_size	v_call	cdr3_aa	cdr3_nt
TRBD2	TRBJ2-7	NA	TRBV7-2	CASSPMGLAGGHEQYF	TGTGCCAGCAGCCCAATGGGACTAGCGGGGGGACACGAGCAGTACTTC
TRBD1	TRBJ1-2	NA	TRBV7-2	CASSSDRFGYTF	TGTGCCAGCAGCTCGGACAGGTTTGGCTACACCTTC
NA	TRBJ1-5	NA	TRBV6-4	CASSEAETNQPQHF	TGTGCCAGCAGTGAGGCGGAGACTAATCAGCCCCAGCATTTT
TRBD1	TRBJ1-1	NA	TRBV19	CASIRTGGRTEAFF	TGTGCCAGTATTAGGACAGGGGGCAGAACTGAAGCTTTCTTT
NA	TRBJ1-2	NA	TRBV3-1/TRBV3-2	CASSQIDTGPYGYTF	TGTGCCAGCAGCCAAATTGATACAGGCCCCTATGGCTACACCTTC
TRBD1	TRBJ1-5	NA	TRBV28	CASSGTGGWQPQHF	TGTGCCAGCAGCGGGACAGGGGGCTGGCAGCCCCAGCATTTT
TRBD1	TRBJ1-6	NA	TRBV30	CASEGGRWSSPLHF	TGTGCCTCTGAAGGGGGCCGCTGGAGTTCACCCCTCCACTTT
TRBD2	TRBJ2-3	NA	TRBV4-1	CASSQAPGGTDTQYF	TGCGCCAGCAGCCAAGCTCCGGGGGGTACAGATACGCAGTATTTT
TRBD2	TRBJ2-7	NA	TRBV15	CATSPPGGSSHEQYF	TGTGCCACCAGTCCCCCGGGGGGATCGTCCCACGAGCAGTACTTC
TRBD1	TRBJ1-1	once	TRBV18	CASSRDRKNTEAFF	TGTGCCAGCTCTCGGGACAGGAAGAACACTGAAGCTTTCTTT
TRBD2	TRBJ2-1	once	TRBV28	CASSFLRGKFF	TGTGCCAGCAGTTTCTTGCGGGGGAAGTTCTTC
TRBD2	TRBJ2-1	NA	TRBV7-2	CASSLEAGEGFF	TGTGCCAGCAGCTTAGAGGCGGGAGAGGGGTTCTTC
TRBD2	TRBJ2-3	NA	TRBV7-2	CASSLVGGSGVRDTQYF	TGTGCCAGCAGCTTAGTGGGGGGTAGCGGGGTTCGAGATACGCAGTATTTT
NA	TRBJ2-3	NA	TRBV5-1	CASSPGTGTDTQYF	TGCGCCAGCAGCCCCGGAACAGGGACAGATACGCAGTATTTT
TRBD2	TRBJ2-7	few	TRBV5-1	CASSLLGGSSYEQYF	TGCGCCAGCAGCTTGTTGGGCGGGAGCTCCTACGAGCAGTACTTC
NA	TRBJ1-5	few	TRBV6-1	CASSDPPGRGATQPQHF	TGTGCCAGCAGTGATCCCCCCGGGCGGGGGGCGACTCAGCCCCAGCATTTT
NA	TRBJ2-5	NA	TRBV7-8	CASSLGRQQETQYF	TGTGCCAGCAGCTTGGGGCGGCAGCAAGAGACCCAGTACTTC
NA	TRBJ2-2	NA	TRBV5-1	CASSLDGTHGTGELFF	TGCGCCAGCAGCTTGGACGGGACTCACGGCACCGGGGAGCTGTTTTTT
NA	TRBJ1-1	NA	TRBV6-5	CASGGSRPEPEAFF	TGTGCCAGCGGAGGCAGCAGGCCTGAGCCTGAAGCTTTCTTT
NA	TRBJ2-3	NA	TRBV14	CASSPNGFAQYF	TGTGCCAGCAGCCCCAACGGGTTTGCGCAGTATTTT
NA	TRBJ2-3	few	TRBV19	CASSKYRLDTDTQYF	TGTGCCAGTAGTAAGTACAGGCTTGACACAGATACGCAGTATTTT
NA	TRBJ1-2	NA	TRBV7-2	CASSPNRDGGYTF	TGTGCCAGCAGCCCCAACAGGGACGGTGGCTACACCTTC
NA	TRBJ1-2	NA	TRBV7-9	CASSTREGYGYTF	TGTGCCAGCAGCACCAGGGAGGGCTATGGCTACACCTTC
TRBD1	TRBJ1-1	NA	TRBV11-3	CASRGRWTGGVIKDTEAFF	TGTGCCAGCAGGGGGAGGTGGACAGGGGGCGTTATTAAGGACACTGAAGCTTTCTTT
NA	TRBJ2-6	NA	TRBV6-5	CASSGRGSGANVLTF	TGTGCCAGCAGCGGACGGGGCTCTGGGGCCAACGTCCTGACTTTC
TRBD1	TRBJ1-4	NA	TRBV28	CAIRGPGGNEKLFF	TGTGCCATCCGAGGCCCAGGGGGTAATGAAAAACTGTTTTTT
TRBD2	TRBJ2-5	few	TRBV7-2	CASSLGGLAVQETQYF	TGTGCCAGCAGCTTAGGAGGACTAGCGGTCCAAGAGACCCAGTACTTC
NA	TRBJ2-7	NA	TRBV28	CASSPPSGVYEQYF	TGTGCCAGCAGTCCACCTTCGGGGGTTTACGAGCAGTACTTC
NA	TRBJ2-7	NA	TRBV6-5	CASSYAFFPSSYEQYF	TGTGCCAGCAGTTACGCCTTTTTCCCCAGCTCCTACGAGCAGTACTTC
NA	TRBJ2-1	NA	TRBV19	CASSIAREQFF	TGTGCCAGTAGTATAGCCCGTGAGCAGTTCTTC
TRBD1	TRBJ1-2	few	TRBV7-9	CASSLGTGGSGYTF	TGTGCCAGCAGCTTAGGGACAGGGGGCAGTGGCTACACCTTC
NA	TRBJ2-5	NA	TRBV6-5	CASSYAIGTPGTQYF	TGTGCCAGCAGTTACGCAATCGGGACTCCCGGGACCCAGTACTTC
TRBD2	TRBJ2-1	few	TRBV7-8	CASSLAIPGGGEQFF	TGTGCCAGCAGCTTAGCGATACCTGGGGGGGGTGAGCAGTTCTTC
NA	TRBJ2-3	NA	TRBV2	CASRLGFTDTQYF	TGTGCCAGCAGACTAGGTTTCACAGATACGCAGTATTTT
NA	TRBJ1-1	NA	TRBV15	CATRGGRARNTEAFF	TGTGCCACCAGGGGGGGGAGGGCGCGGAACACTGAAGCTTTCTTT
TRBD2	TRBJ2-1	NA	TRBV7-2	CASSLIRTSNEQFF	TGTGCCAGCAGCTTAATCAGGACTAGCAATGAGCAGTTCTTC
TRBD1	TRBJ1-3	NA	TRBV30	CAWSEGTAGNTIYF	TGTGCCTGGAGTGAAGGGACAGCTGGAAACACCATATATTTT
NA	TRBJ2-1	NA	TRBV5-1	CASTTPPNEQFF	TGCGCCAGCACCACTCCCCCCAATGAGCAGTTCTTC
NA	TRBJ1-6	NA	TRBV5-6	CASSLPGDITLHF	TGTGCCAGCAGCCTTCCCGGGGATATCACCCTCCACTTT
TRBD2	TRBJ2-7	NA	TRBV6-5	CASTKGRDGSYEQYF	TGTGCCAGCACCAAGGGGAGGGATGGCTCCTACGAGCAGTACTTC
NA	TRBJ2-7	NA	TRBV20-1	CSAFEYEQYF	TGCAGTGCTTTCGAGTACGAGCAGTACTTC
NA	TRBJ2-1	NA	TRBV11-2	CASSLERISYNEQFF	TGTGCCAGCAGTTTAGAGCGGATCTCCTACAATGAGCAGTTCTTC
NA	TRBJ2-5	NA	TRBV3-1/TRBV3-2	CASSQLGVRLQETQYF	TGTGCCAGCAGCCAACTAGGCGTACGGCTTCAAGAGACCCAGTACTTC
TRBD1	TRBJ1-6	NA	TRBV10-3	CAISEAGGSNSPLHF	TGTGCCATCAGTGAGGCAGGGGGGAGTAATTCACCCCTCCACTTT
NA	TRBJ2-5	once	TRBV12-3/TRBV12-4	CASTPQGSETQYF	TGTGCCAGCACCCCTCAGGGATCAGAGACCCAGTACTTC
NA	TRBJ1-1	once	TRBV12-3/TRBV12-4	CASLKNTEAFF	TGTGCCAGCTTAAAGAACACTGAAGCTTTCTTT
NA	TRBJ1-5	NA	TRBV28	CASGPFNQPQHF	TGTGCCAGCGGGCCGTTTAATCAGCCCCAGCATTTT
TRBD1	TRBJ1-2	few	TRBV29-1	CSVGQTGVNGYTF	TGCAGCGTTGGACAAACAGGGGTAAATGGCTACACCTTC
TRBD2	TRBJ2-1	NA	TRBV6-1	CASSERLAGSSSYNEQFF	TGTGCCAGCAGTGAAAGACTAGCGGGATCGAGCTCCTACAATGAGCAGTTCTTC
TRBD2	TRBJ2-1	NA	TRBV7-6	CASSSLRPSGRINSYNEQFF	TGTGCCAGCAGCTCCCTCAGGCCTAGCGGGAGGATCAATTCCTACAATGAGCAGTTCTTC
TRBD1	TRBJ1-6	NA	TRBV3-1/TRBV3-2	CASSQGTGYNSPLHF	TGTGCCAGCAGCCAAGGGACAGGGTATAATTCACCCCTCCACTTT